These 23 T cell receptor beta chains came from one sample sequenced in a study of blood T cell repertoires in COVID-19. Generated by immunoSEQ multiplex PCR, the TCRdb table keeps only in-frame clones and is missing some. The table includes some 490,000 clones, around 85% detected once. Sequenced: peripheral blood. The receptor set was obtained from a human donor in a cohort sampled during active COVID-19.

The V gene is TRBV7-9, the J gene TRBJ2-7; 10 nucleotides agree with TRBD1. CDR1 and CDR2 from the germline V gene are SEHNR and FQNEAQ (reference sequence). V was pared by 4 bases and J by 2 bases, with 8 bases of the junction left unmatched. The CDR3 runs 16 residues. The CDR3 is CASSYQSGTGAYEQYF. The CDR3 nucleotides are TGTGCCAGCAGCTATCAATCCGGGACAGGGGCCTACGAGCAGTACTTC.

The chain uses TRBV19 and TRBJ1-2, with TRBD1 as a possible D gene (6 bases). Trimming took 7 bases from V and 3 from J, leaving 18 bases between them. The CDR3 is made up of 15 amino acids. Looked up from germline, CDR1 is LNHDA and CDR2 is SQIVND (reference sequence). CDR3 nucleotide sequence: TGTGCCAGTAAGAATGGGCGGGGGGCCCACTATGGCTACACCTTC. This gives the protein CASKNGRGAHYGYTF.

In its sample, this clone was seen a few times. The CDR3 DNA sequence: TGTGCCAGCAGTGACTCTTGGGGGACACCCACCGGGGAGCTGTTTTTT. Translation gives CASSDSWGTPTGELFF. The chain combines TRBV6-4 with TRBJ2-2; TRBD1 is a possible D gene (6 bases). CDR1 is MRHNA, CDR2 SNTAGT, per germline. The CDR3 is 16 amino acids. V was shortened by 0 bases and J by 4 bases, with 12 bases between the two germline ends.

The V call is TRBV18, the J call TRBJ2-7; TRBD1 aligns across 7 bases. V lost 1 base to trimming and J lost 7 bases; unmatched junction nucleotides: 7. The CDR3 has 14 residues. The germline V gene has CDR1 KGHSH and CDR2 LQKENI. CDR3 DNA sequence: TGTGCCAGCTCACCACTAAGACAGGGTCTTGAGCAGTACTTC. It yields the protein CASSPLRQGLEQYF.

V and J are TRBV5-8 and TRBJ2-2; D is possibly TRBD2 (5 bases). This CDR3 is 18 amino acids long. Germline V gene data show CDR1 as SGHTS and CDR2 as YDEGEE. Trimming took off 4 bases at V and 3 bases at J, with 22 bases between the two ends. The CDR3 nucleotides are TGTGCCAGCAGCGGTCCAGTCGGAAGTCCGGGGTACACCGGGGAGCTGTTTTTT. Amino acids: CASSGPVGSPGYTGELFF.

The CDR3 sequence: CASSPFLETTEAFF. CDR3 DNA: TGTGCCAGCTCACCATTTCTTGAAACAACTGAAGCTTTCTTT. The chain uses TRBV18 and TRBJ1-1; no clear D gene. V was cut by 2 bases and J by 5 bases, with 12 bases left in between. The CDR3 totals 14 residues. The germline V gene encodes CDR1 KGHSH and CDR2 LQKENI.

The DNA of the CDR3 is TGTGCCAGCAGTACGGCCCTAGAGAGAGCTTTCTTT. Its protein product is CASSTALERAFF. V gene TRBV6-5 combines with J gene TRBJ1-1; no firm D call. This CDR3 contains 12 residues. CDR1 is MNHEY and CDR2 is SVGAGI in the germline V gene. With 5 bases removed from V and 10 bases from J, the gap between germline ends came to 14 bases.

The CDR3 DNA sequence: TGTGCCAGCAGCCCACCCGGGACAGGGAGCAATGAGCAGTTCTTC. Encoded protein: CASSPPGTGSNEQFF. V is TRBV5-4 and J is TRBJ2-1, with TRBD1 matching over 9 bases. Trimming removed 4 bases from V and 6 bases from J; junction bases left unmatched: 8. The CDR3 contains 15 residues. Germline assignment: CDR1 SGHNT and CDR2 YYREEE (reference sequence).

In nucleotides, the CDR3 is TGTGCCAGCAGTGGCAGGGTCGAGCAGCCCCAGCATTTT. It translates to CASSGRVEQPQHF. This sequence joins TRBV2 and TRBJ1-5, with D possibly being TRBD1 (5 bases). The germline V and J ends were trimmed by 4 bases and 7 bases, with 11 bases remaining between them. The CDR3 is 13 residues long. Germline CDR1 SNHLY, CDR2 FYNNEI.

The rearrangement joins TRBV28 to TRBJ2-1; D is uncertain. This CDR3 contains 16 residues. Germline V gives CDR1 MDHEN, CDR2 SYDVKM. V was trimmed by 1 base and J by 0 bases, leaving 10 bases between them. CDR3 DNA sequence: TGTGCCAGCAGTTTATTCCGCGATAGCTCCTACAATGAGCAGTTCTTC. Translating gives CASSLFRDSSYNEQFF.

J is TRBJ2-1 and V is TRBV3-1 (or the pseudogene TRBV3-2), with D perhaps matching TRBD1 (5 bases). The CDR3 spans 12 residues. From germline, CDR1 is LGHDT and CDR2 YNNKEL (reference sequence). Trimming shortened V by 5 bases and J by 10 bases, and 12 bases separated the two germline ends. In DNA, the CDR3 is TGTGCCAGCAGCGGTGGATGGGGCGAGCAGTTCTTC. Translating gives CASSGGWGEQFF.

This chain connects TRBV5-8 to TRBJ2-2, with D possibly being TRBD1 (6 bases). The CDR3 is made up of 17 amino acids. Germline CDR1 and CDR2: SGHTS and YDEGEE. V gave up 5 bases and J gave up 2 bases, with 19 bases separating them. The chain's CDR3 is CASRNVPGQTNTGELFF. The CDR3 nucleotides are TGTGCCAGCAGAAATGTCCCCGGACAGACTAACACCGGGGAGCTGTTTTTT.

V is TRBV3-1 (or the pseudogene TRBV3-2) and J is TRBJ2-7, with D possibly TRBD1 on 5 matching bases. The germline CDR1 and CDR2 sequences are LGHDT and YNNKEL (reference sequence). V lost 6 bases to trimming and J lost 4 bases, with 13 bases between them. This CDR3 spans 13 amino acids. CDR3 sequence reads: CASRRAGLYEQYF. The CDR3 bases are TGTGCCAGCAGACGGGCAGGGCTATACGAGCAGTACTTC.

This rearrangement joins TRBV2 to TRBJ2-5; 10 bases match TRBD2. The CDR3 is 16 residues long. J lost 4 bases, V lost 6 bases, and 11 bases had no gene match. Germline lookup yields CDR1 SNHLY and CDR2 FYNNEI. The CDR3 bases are TGTGCCAGCAGGAAAGGGGCTAGCGGGAGCCCAGAGACCCAGTACTTC. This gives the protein CASRKGASGSPETQYF.

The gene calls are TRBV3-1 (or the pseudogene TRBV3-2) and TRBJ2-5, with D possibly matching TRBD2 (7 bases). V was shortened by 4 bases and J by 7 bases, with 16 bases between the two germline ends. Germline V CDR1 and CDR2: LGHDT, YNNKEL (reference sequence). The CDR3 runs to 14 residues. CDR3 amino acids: CASSLSSGGGTQYF. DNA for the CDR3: TGTGCCAGCAGCCTTTCTAGCGGAGGGGGGACCCAGTACTTC.

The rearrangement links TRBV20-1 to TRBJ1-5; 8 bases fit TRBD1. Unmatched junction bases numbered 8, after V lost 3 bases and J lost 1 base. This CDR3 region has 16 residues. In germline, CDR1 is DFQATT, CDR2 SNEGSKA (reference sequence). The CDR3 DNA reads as TGCAGTGCTAGTCAGGGGGCGGGAGTAAGCAATCAGCCCCAGCATTTT. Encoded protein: CSASQGAGVSNQPQHF.

The CDR3 sequence: CASSLSGGHGYTF. CDR3 nucleotides: TGTGCCAGCAGTTTATCAGGGGGTCATGGCTACACCTTC. V and J are TRBV27 and TRBJ1-2; possible D gene TRBD1, 6 bases. Between the trimmed V and J ends, which lost 0 bases and 6 bases, there was a span of 8 bases. Germline V gene data show CDR1 as MNHEY and CDR2 as SMNVEV (reference sequence). The CDR3 runs to 13 residues.

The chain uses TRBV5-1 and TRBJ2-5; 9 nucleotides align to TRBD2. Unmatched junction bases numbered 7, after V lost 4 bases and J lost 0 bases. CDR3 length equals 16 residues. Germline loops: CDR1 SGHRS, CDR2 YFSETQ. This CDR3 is CASSQPPSGDQETQYF. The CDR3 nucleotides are TGCGCCAGCAGCCAGCCTCCTAGCGGGGACCAAGAGACCCAGTACTTC. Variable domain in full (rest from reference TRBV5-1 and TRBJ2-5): KAGVTQTPRYLIKTRGQQVTLSCSPISGHRSVSWYQQTPGQGLQFLFEYFSETQRNKGNFPGRFSGRQFSNSRSEMNVSTLELGDSALYLCASSQPPSGDQETQYFGPGTRLLVL.

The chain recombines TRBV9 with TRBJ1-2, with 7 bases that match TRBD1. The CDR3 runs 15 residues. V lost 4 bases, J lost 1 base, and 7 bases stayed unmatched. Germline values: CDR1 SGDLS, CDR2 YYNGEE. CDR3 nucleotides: TGTGCCAGCAGCCCTAGGACAGGATTTAACTATGGCTACACCTTC. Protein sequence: CASSPRTGFNYGYTF.

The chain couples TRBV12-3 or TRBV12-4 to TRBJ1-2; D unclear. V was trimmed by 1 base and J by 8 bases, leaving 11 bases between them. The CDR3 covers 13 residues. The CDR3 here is CASSLGEVKGYTF. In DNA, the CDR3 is TGTGCCAGCAGTTTAGGAGAGGTTAAAGGCTACACCTTC.

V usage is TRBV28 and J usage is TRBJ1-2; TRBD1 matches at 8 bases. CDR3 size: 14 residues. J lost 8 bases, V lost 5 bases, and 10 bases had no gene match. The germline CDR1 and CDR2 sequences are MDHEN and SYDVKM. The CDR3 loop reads CASSVQQGVGGYTF. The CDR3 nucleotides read TGTGCCAGCAGTGTCCAACAGGGGGTCGGCGGCTACACCTTC.

CDR3 sequence: CASTRTGGYNEQFF. The CDR3 nucleotides read TGCGCCAGCACCAGGACAGGGGGCTACAATGAGCAGTTCTTC. V usage is TRBV5-1 and J usage is TRBJ2-1, with 10 positions matching TRBD1. The CDR3 totals 14 residues. After removal of 6 bases from V and 3 bases from J, the junction contained 3 bases not matched to a gene. Germline V lookup: CDR1 SGHRS, CDR2 YFSETQ.

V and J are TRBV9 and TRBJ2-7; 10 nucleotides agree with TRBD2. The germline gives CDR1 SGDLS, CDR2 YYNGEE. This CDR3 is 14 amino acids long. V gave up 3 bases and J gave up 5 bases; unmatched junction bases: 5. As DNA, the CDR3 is TGTGCCAGCAGCGCGGGACTAGCGACCAACGAGCAGTACTTC. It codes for CASSAGLATNEQYF. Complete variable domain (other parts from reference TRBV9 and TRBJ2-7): DSGVTQTPKHLITATGQRVTLRCSPRSGDLSVYWYQQSLDQGLQFLIQYYNGEERAKGNILERFSAQQFPDLHSELNLSSLELGDSALYFCASSAGLATNEQYFGPGTRLTVT.